This entry features one T cell receptor (beta chain) sequence. Germline CDR1 SGHNT, CDR2 YYREEE (reference sequence). There are 14 residues in the CDR3. With V trimmed by 0 bases and J by 1 base, 0 bases remained unmatched. These data are taken from a study of blood T cell repertoires in COVID-19. Study summary: There were acute and convalescent COVID-19 samples, and they came from the United States, Italy and Spain. PBMCs, B-cell-depleted T cells, or T cells were the source of the cDNA or gDNA that made up the material.

Clinical history reported by participants formed the basis on which cohorts were assigned. Produced via immunoSEQ multiplex PCR; TCRdb's table is partial and in-frame only. The data contain about 370,000 clones, roughly nine tenths of them singletons. This TCR came from a man between 18 and 29 years old who had recovered from COVID-19. The V gene is TRBV5-4, the J gene TRBJ2-5, with 7 bases matching TRBD1. The specimen sequenced was PBMCs or T cells enriched from blood (not recorded which). CDR3 coding DNA: TGTGCCAGCAGCTTGGGGGACAGCCAAGAGACCCAGTACTTC. Amino acids: CASSLGDSQETQYF. The variable domain in full, with the rest retrieved from reference TRBV5-4 and TRBJ2-5, is ETGVTQSPTHLIKTRGQQVTLRCSSQSGHNTVSWYQQALGQGPQFIFQYYREEENGRGNFPPRFSGLQFPNYSSELNVNALELDDSALYLCASSLGDSQETQYFGPGTRLLVL.